What follows is one T cell receptor beta chain and its context. It has no known antigen specificity. Base qualities are not provided; no much larger clone lies one nucleotide away. This record belongs to a study of control samples from healthy donors and cancer patients (dated by TCRdb to 2018 to 2020). Library generation was performed with the immunoSEQ multiplex PCR assay. Imported from immuneACCESS, the table was reduced by TCRdb to in-frame sequences with V and J called. These copies leave out some clones; in studies compared against another copy, an unresolved V gene accounts for under half, and the cause of the remainder is not known. Recorded for this sample are about 93,000 clones; about nine tenths of them occurred a single time. Clones ranked in the top ten supply 14% of the sample. The germline V gene provides CDR1 ENHRY and CDR2 SYGVKD. Trimming removed 2 bases from V and 3 bases from J, leaving 10 bases between the germline ends. Including the terminal cysteine and phenylalanine, the CDR3 comprises 14 residues. This entry keeps only the CDR3 DNA: 42 bases, framed from base 1.

The rearranged segments are TRBV10-3 and TRBJ1-1; no D gene call is confident. The sequence was collected from a woman in her 70s in good health. Sequencing was performed on blood. The DNA is as follows: TGTGCCATCAGTGAGGGGCAAGGGCACACTGAAGCTTTCTTT. Translated, this is CAISEGQGHTEAFF.